These 21 T cell receptor beta chains originate from one sample sequenced in a study of beta chain features in type 1 diabetes. Reverse transcribing all isolated RNA meant expressed TCRB transcripts were sequenced. The method was immunoSEQ multiplex PCR; TCRdb's version includes in-frame clones alone and lacks a portion of them. The sample carries a few hundred thousand clones, approximately 30% recorded once. The specimen was naive CD4+ T cells from blood. Receptors originate from a man between 18 and 29 years old in good health.

V usage is TRBV7-9 and J usage is TRBJ2-7; TRBD2 might be the D (5 bases). This CDR3 is built from 16 residues. Between the trimmed V and J ends, which lost 0 bases and 0 bases, there was a span of 12 bases. CDR1 and CDR2 from the germline V gene are SEHNR and FQNEAQ (reference sequence). The CDR3 sequence is CASSLARGLSSYEQYF. CDR3 in DNA: TGTGCCAGCAGCTTAGCCCGCGGACTGAGCTCCTACGAGCAGTACTTC.

This clone has a handful of counts. This rearrangement joins TRBV25-1 to TRBJ2-1; the match to TRBD2 covers 13 bases. V was pared by 6 bases and J by 8 bases, with 7 bases of the junction left unmatched. Germline V gene sequence: CDR1 MGHDK, CDR2 SYGVNS. CDR3 length: 15 amino acids. CDR3 sequence reads: CASSDGLAGAYEQFF. The CDR3 DNA sequence: TGTGCCAGCAGCGACGGACTAGCGGGAGCCTATGAGCAGTTCTTC.

V gene TRBV4-3 combines with J gene TRBJ2-3; the D gene is possibly TRBD1 (6 bases). The germline gives CDR1 LGHNA, CDR2 YSLEER. Trimming took 3 bases from V and 0 from J, leaving 10 bases between them. The CDR3 runs 15 residues. The CDR3: CASSQAGDSTDTQYF. CDR3 in DNA: TGCGCCAGCAGCCAGGCAGGGGATAGCACAGATACGCAGTATTTT.

This clone has only a few counts. Additional DNA sequences in this sample encode the identical CDR3. CDR3 loop: CASSRDSQETQYF. Here the CDR3 DNA reads TGTGCCAGCAGCAGGGACAGTCAAGAGACCCAGTACTTC. The V call is TRBV9, the J call TRBJ2-5; TRBD1 matches 7 bases. With 4 bases clipped from V and 2 bases from J, the junction kept 2 bases outside the gene matches. There are 13 residues in the CDR3. Germline lookup yields CDR1 SGDLS and CDR2 YYNGEE.

The rearrangement links TRBV5-1 to TRBJ2-1; 7 bases fit TRBD2. CDR1 and CDR2 from the germline V gene are SGHRS and YFSETQ. The junction had 4 bases not matched to a gene; V was cut back by 4 bases and J by 0 bases. The CDR3 loop spans 15 amino acids. This chain's CDR3 is CASSREESSYNEQFF. DNA of the CDR3: TGCGCCAGCAGCCGGGAGGAGAGCTCCTACAATGAGCAGTTCTTC.

The chain is built from TRBV11-2 and TRBJ2-4, with D possibly TRBD1 on 6 matching bases. The germline V and J ends were trimmed by 3 bases and 6 bases, with 9 bases remaining between them. The CDR3 is 13 residues long. The germline gives CDR1 SGHAT, CDR2 FQNNGV. The CDR3 here is CASSFTDRNIQYF. The CDR3 coding sequence is TGTGCCAGCAGCTTTACGGACAGAAACATTCAGTACTTC.

The chain combines TRBV25-1 with TRBJ2-3; D remains ambiguous. V was shortened by 0 bases and J by 0 bases, with 16 bases between the two germline ends. The CDR3 extends over 18 amino acids. CDR1 and CDR2 from the germline V gene are MGHDK and SYGVNS. The CDR3 bases are TGTGCCAGCAGTGAATACCTGAGTAGCCTCTCCAGCACAGATACGCAGTATTTT. It codes for CASSEYLSSLSSTDTQYF.

The rearrangement uses TRBV15 and TRBJ2-5; 7 nucleotides align to TRBD2. This CDR3 has 15 amino acids. The J segment lost 9 bases and the V segment lost 0 bases, leaving 10 bases of the junction unmatched. Germline loops: CDR1 LNHNV, CDR2 YYDKDF (reference sequence). CDR3 amino acids: CATSRDGGLVRPQYF. CDR3 in DNA: TGTGCCACCAGCAGAGACGGAGGACTAGTCAGACCCCAGTACTTC.

The chain carries TRBV4-1 and TRBJ1-2; D gene ambiguous. CDR1 MGHRA and CDR2 YSYEKL come from the germline V gene. The V gene lost 3 bases and the J gene lost 5 bases, with 10 bases spanning the gap. The CDR3 sequence is 13 residues long. This CDR3 reads CASSQGRGYGYTF. CDR3 DNA sequence: TGCGCCAGCAGCCAGGGCCGAGGGTATGGCTACACCTTC.

This clone has more than one count but fewer than ten. The V and J genes are TRBV30 and TRBJ2-4; D uncertain. V was pared by 8 bases and J by 3 bases, with 14 bases between. This CDR3 is 13 amino acids long. CDR1 is GTSNPN and CDR2 is SVGIG in the germline V gene (reference sequence). The CDR3 sequence: CATYGLYKNIQYF. The CDR3 DNA follows: TGTGCCACGTACGGGCTTTACAAAAACATTCAGTACTTC.

The chain is built from TRBV19 and TRBJ1-3, with a possible D match to TRBD1 (6 bases). Germline lookup yields CDR1 LNHDA and CDR2 SQIVND (reference sequence). The V end lost 10 bases, the J end lost 0 bases, and 10 bases lay between the germline ends. This CDR3 spans 13 amino acids. Written as DNA, the CDR3 is TGTGCCACACAACAGGGCTCTGGAAACACCATATATTTT. It yields the protein CATQQGSGNTIYF.

This clone was picked up a small number of times. The V and J genes are TRBV9 and TRBJ2-1, with 10 bases fitting TRBD2. This CDR3 contains 15 residues. The V segment lost 4 bases and the J segment 2 bases; nucleotides outside the gene matches: 3. Germline V lookup: CDR1 SGDLS, CDR2 YYNGEE. The CDR3 DNA is TGTGCCAGCAGCCCCCTAGCGGGAGCCTACAATGAGCAGTTCTTC. Its protein product is CASSPLAGAYNEQFF.

The chain links TRBV6-1 to TRBJ2-3; D is unclear. The germline gives CDR1 MNHNS, CDR2 SASEGT. The CDR3 runs 15 residues. Trimming took off 8 bases at V and 2 bases at J, with 17 bases between the two ends. The chain's CDR3 is CASGSGGTATDTQYF. CDR3 nucleotide sequence: TGTGCCAGCGGCTCTGGCGGCACAGCCACAGATACGCAGTATTTT.

The table lists this clone with a count of one. This chain uses TRBV20-1 with TRBJ2-7; D is unclear. The CDR3 runs to 11 residues. Germline CDR1 and CDR2: DFQATT and SNEGSKA (reference sequence). The germline V and J ends were trimmed by 0 bases and 6 bases, with 6 bases remaining between them. DNA of the CDR3: TGCAGTGCTAGAGAGTCCCGCGAGCAGTACTTC. Translated, it gives CSARESREQYF.

This clone has just a few counts. The V gene is TRBV4-2, the J gene TRBJ2-3; the D gene could be TRBD1 or TRBD2 (5 bases each). V lost 0 bases and J lost 2, with 12 bases in between. The CDR3 contains 16 residues. Germline V gene lookup returns CDR1 LGHNA and CDR2 YNFKEQ. The CDR3 region is CASSQDLGGDTDTQYF. The CDR3 bases are TGTGCCAGCAGCCAAGATCTTGGGGGAGACACAGATACGCAGTATTTT.

In this sample, this clone turned up a few times. CDR3 protein: CAISGGQGMNTEAFF. In nucleotides, the CDR3 is TGTGCCATCAGTGGGGGACAGGGAATGAACACTGAAGCTTTCTTT. This chain connects TRBV10-3 to TRBJ1-1, with 9 bases lining up with TRBD1. Germline V lookup: CDR1 ENHRY, CDR2 SYGVKD. The CDR3 length is 15 residues. V was pared by 4 bases and J by 0 bases, with 3 bases of the junction left unmatched.

V usage is TRBV29-1 and J usage is TRBJ2-7; 8 bases are shared with TRBD1. CDR1 is SQVTM and CDR2 is ANQGSEA in the germline V gene. Unmatched junction bases numbered 8, after V lost 4 bases and J lost 3 bases. This CDR3 spans 14 amino acids. In DNA form, the CDR3 reads TGCAGCGTTGCCTCCGGGACAGGCGTCTACGAGCAGTACTTC. It yields the protein CSVASGTGVYEQYF.

This chain joins TRBV5-4 and TRBJ2-1; 7 nucleotides match TRBD2. CDR1 and CDR2 from the germline V gene are SGHNT and YYREEE (reference sequence). The CDR3 contains 16 residues. J lost 7 bases, V lost 1 base, and 11 bases had no gene match. The CDR3 loop reads CASSLPFREEGNEQFF. The CDR3 DNA is TGTGCCAGCAGCTTGCCGTTCCGGGAGGAGGGGAATGAGCAGTTCTTC. The variable domain in full, with the rest retrieved from reference TRBV5-4 and TRBJ2-1, is ETGVTQSPTHLIKTRGQQVTLRCSSQSGHNTVSWYQQALGQGPQFIFQYYREEENGRGNFPPRFSGLQFPNYSSELNVNALELDDSALYLCASSLPFREEGNEQFFGPGTRLTVL.

This clone has more than one count but fewer than ten. V and J are TRBV30 and TRBJ2-1; 11 bases line up with TRBD2. Germline CDR1 GTSNPN, CDR2 SVGIG (reference sequence). J lost 4 bases, V lost 1 base, and 3 bases had no gene match. The CDR3 spans 15 residues. The CDR3 coding sequence is TGTGCCTGGAGTGCTAGCGGGAGGACGTACAATGAGCAGTTCTTC. Its protein product is CAWSASGRTYNEQFF.

The chain has TRBV5-6 and TRBJ1-5, with D tentatively TRBD1 (6 bases). CDR3 length: 14 residues. Germline V gives CDR1 SGHDT, CDR2 YYEEEE. V was shortened by 4 bases and J by 2 bases, with 10 bases between the two germline ends. CDR3 sequence reads: CASSIQGGNQPQHF. CDR3 nucleotide sequence: TGTGCCAGCAGCATACAGGGTGGCAATCAGCCCCAGCATTTT.

This clone was seen a few times. The CDR3 coding sequence is TGTGCCATCAGTGAAAACACAAGCACAGATACGCAGTATTTT. It translates to CAISENTSTDTQYF. The chain joins TRBV10-3 to TRBJ2-3; D unresolved. With 3 bases removed from V and 0 bases from J, the gap between germline ends came to 7 bases. Germline-derived CDR1 and CDR2 are ENHRY and SYGVKD. The CDR3 runs to 14 residues.